A single sample gave rise to the 8 T cell receptor beta chains below, sequenced in a study of blood T cells in healthy people across ages. Sample-barcoded 5' priming and a J-beta primer mix drove a second PCR of roughly 7 to 11 cycles. Using its own MiXCR run on the 5' RACE reads, TCRdb lists one record per CDR3 protein. Here the sample spans roughly 860,000 distinct CDR3 sequences, less than 80% being singletons. The sequenced sample consisted of blood. The receptor source for this set is a young man in good health.

The chain employs TRBV27 and TRBJ2-5, with D unresolved. The V gene lost 5 bases and the J gene lost 4 bases, with 11 bases spanning the gap. CDR1 and CDR2 (germline): MNHEY, SMNVEV (reference sequence). The CDR3 consists of 13 residues. The CDR3 coding sequence is TGTGCCAGCAGTCCTAGACCGGTAGAGACCCAGTACTTC. Its translation is CASSPRPVETQYF.

The chain links TRBV4-3 to TRBJ2-6; unclear D gene. The CDR3 sequence is 16 residues long. The ends were cut back, 0 bases at V and 0 bases at J, with 6 bases in the middle. Germline V gene data show CDR1 as LGHNA and CDR2 as YSLEER. The CDR3 spells CASSQEGYSGANVLTF. The DNA of the CDR3 is TGCGCCAGCAGCCAAGAGGGGTACTCTGGGGCCAACGTCCTGACTTTC.

The chain combines TRBV20-1 with TRBJ2-7; D unresolved. Looked up from germline, CDR1 is DFQATT and CDR2 is SNEGSKA (reference sequence). The CDR3 consists of 13 residues. Trimming cost V 1 base and J 2 bases, with 9 bases left between them. The CDR3 DNA is TGCAGTGCTAGAGTAACAATTACCTACGAGCAGTACTTC. Protein product: CSARVTITYEQYF.

CDR3 protein: CASSYLQGTKNIQYF. CDR3 DNA: TGTGCCAGCAGTTACTTACAGGGCACCAAAAACATTCAGTACTTC. This chain uses TRBV6-2 or TRBV6-3 with TRBJ2-4; D is possibly TRBD1 (6 bases). The V gene's germline CDR1 is MNHEY and CDR2 SVGEGT. Trimming took off 1 base at V and 2 bases at J, with 9 bases between the two ends. CDR3 size: 15 residues.

The rearrangement uses TRBV27 and TRBJ2-5, with 7 bases matching TRBD2. The DNA end is more similar to TRBJ2-7, so the J call may be wrong. The CDR3 covers 13 residues. Germline V gene data show CDR1 as MNHEY and CDR2 as SMNVEV (reference sequence). CDR3 bases: TGTGCCAGCAGTGCGGGGGTAAGCCGCGAGCAGTACTTC. Translating gives CASSAGVSREQYF.

The rearrangement joins TRBV6-2 or TRBV6-3 to TRBJ2-7, with 7 bases aligning to TRBD2. The V segment lost 4 bases and the J segment 0 bases; nucleotides outside the gene matches: 6. Looked up from germline, CDR1 is MNHEY and CDR2 is SVGEGT. The CDR3 has 15 amino acids. This chain's CDR3 is CASSSSGVISYEQYF. The CDR3 DNA follows: TGTGCCAGCAGTTCGAGCGGGGTCATCTCCTACGAGCAGTACTTC.

This CDR3 is CASGVAGASYNEQFF. The CDR3 DNA is TGCGCCAGCGGAGTAGCGGGGGCCTCCTACAATGAGCAGTTCTTC. The chain uses TRBV10-2 and TRBJ2-1; TRBD2 matches 9 bases. J gave up 0 bases and V 8 bases, and 5 bases lay outside the gene matches. The CDR3 runs 15 residues. CDR1 WSHSY and CDR2 SAAADI come from the germline V gene.

This chain connects TRBV27 to TRBJ1-2, with D unclear. Deletions cut 6 bases from V and 1 base from J, with 12 bases between. The CDR3 runs to 14 residues. From germline, CDR1 is MNHEY and CDR2 SMNVEV (reference sequence). The CDR3 loop reads CASSPNRINYGYTF. The DNA for the CDR3 is TGTGCCAGCAGCCCGAACAGAATTAACTATGGCTACACCTTC.